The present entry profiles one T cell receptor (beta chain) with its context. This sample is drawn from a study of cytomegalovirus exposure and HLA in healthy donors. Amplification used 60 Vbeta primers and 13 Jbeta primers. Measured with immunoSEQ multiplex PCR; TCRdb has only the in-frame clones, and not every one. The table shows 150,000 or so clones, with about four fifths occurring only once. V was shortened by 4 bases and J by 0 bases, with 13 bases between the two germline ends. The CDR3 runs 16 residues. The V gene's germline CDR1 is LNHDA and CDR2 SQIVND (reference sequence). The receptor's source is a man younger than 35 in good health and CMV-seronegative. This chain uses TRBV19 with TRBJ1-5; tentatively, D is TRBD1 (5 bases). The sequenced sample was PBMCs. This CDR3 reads CASSTGGAHSNQPQHF. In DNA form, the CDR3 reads TGTGCCAGTAGTACGGGGGGTGCCCATAGCAATCAGCCCCAGCATTTT.